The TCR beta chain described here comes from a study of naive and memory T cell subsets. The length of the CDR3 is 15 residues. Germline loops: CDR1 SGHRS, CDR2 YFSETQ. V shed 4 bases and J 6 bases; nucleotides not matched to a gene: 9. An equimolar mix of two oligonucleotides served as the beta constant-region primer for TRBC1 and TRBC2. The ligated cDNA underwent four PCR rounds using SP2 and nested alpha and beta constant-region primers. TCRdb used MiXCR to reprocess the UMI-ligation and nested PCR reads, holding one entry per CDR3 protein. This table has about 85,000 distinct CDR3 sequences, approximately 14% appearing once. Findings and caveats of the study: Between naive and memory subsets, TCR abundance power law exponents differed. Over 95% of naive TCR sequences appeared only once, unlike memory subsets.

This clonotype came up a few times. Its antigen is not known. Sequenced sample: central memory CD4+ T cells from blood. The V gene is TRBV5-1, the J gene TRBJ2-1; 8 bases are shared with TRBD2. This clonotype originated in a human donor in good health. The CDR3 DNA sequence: TGCGCCAGCAGCGGACTAGCTGGAGGTACCAATGAGCAGTTCTTC. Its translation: CASSGLAGGTNEQFF. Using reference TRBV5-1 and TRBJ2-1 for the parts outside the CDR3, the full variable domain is KAGVTQTPRYLIKTRGQQVTLSCSPISGHRSVSWYQQTPGQGLQFLFEYFSETQRNKGNFPGRFSGRQFSNSRSEMNVSTLELGDSALYLCASSGLAGGTNEQFFGPGTRLTVL.